A selection of T cell receptor beta chains follows, all from one sample in a study of CD8 T cells in ankylosing spondylitis. Via MiXCR, TCRdb re-called the 5' RACE reads, giving one row per CDR3 protein. The data contain some 400,000 distinct CDR3 sequences, around 20% of them seen just once; the ten biggest clones take up about 16%. Material: blood, either unsorted or a sorted T cell fraction (not recorded which). The receptors originated from a male donor with ankylosing spondylitis. CDR3s include the opening cysteine and the closing phenylalanine or tryptophan. The D gene is left open where the match is weak. The size of a clone is reported for some rows only, either as once, few or many, or as a class for expanded clones.

j_call | clone_size | d_call | v_call | cdr3_nt | cdr3_aa
TRBJ2-1 | many | TRBD1 | TRBV12-3/TRBV12-4 | TGTGCCAGCAGTTTAGCGCGGACAGGGCAGGTCATCAATGAGCAGTTCTTC | CASSLARTGQVINEQFF
TRBJ1-4 | NA | NA | TRBV6-1 | TGTGCCAGCAGGGAAGGACAGCAGACTAATGAAAAACTGTTTTTT | CASREGQQTNEKLFF
TRBJ2-3 | NA | TRBD2 | TRBV6-2/TRBV6-3 | TGTGCCAGCGGGGTCGGAGCGGGAGTGGTTGATACGCAGTATTTT | CASGVGAGVVDTQYF
TRBJ2-1 | NA | TRBD2 | TRBV6-1 | TGTGCCAGCAGTCAACTAGCGGGCCTAAACAATGAGCAGTTCTTC | CASSQLAGLNNEQFF
TRBJ2-2 | NA | NA | TRBV7-3 | TGTGCCAGCACCCTACCGGGAACCGGGGAGCTGTTTTTT | CASTLPGTGELFF
TRBJ2-5 | many | NA | TRBV7-9 | TGTGCCAGCAGCTTAACTGGACCTAGCTGGACCCAGTACTTC | CASSLTGPSWTQYF
TRBJ1-1 | NA | NA | TRBV20-1 | TGCAGCGCGAGGGGGGTAAGGGAAGCTTTCTTT | CSARGVREAFF
TRBJ2-7 | few | NA | TRBV10-3 | TGTGCCATCAGTGATTATGCGGGGGCCTCCTACGAGCAGTACTTC | CAISDYAGASYEQYF
TRBJ2-1 | few | NA | TRBV7-9 | TGTGCCAGCAGCTACGAACTGGGAAATGAGCAGTTCTTC | CASSYELGNEQFF
TRBJ2-7 | many | TRBD2 | TRBV20-1 | TGCAGTGCTAGCGGGAGGGCGTACGAGCAGTACTTC | CSASGRAYEQYF
TRBJ1-5 | NA | NA | TRBV4-1 | TGCGCCAGCAGCCAAGACCAAACAGGGACGGGAAGGGATCAGCCCCAGCATTTT | CASSQDQTGTGRDQPQHF
TRBJ1-1 | few | NA | TRBV7-9 | TGTGCCAGCAGCTCGGGGGGGGAAAGGGAAGCTTTCTTT | CASSSGGEREAFF
TRBJ2-7 | few | NA | TRBV7-9 | TGTGCCAGCAGCTTAGTCGGCAGGGGTTCCTACGAGCAGTACTTC | CASSLVGRGSYEQYF
TRBJ2-7 | few | NA | TRBV3-1 | TGTGCCAGCAGCCCCTTAAGCGGAGGCCCTGAGCAGTACTTC | CASSPLSGGPEQYF
TRBJ1-2 | NA | TRBD1 | TRBV6-5 | TGTGCCAGCAGTTACTCGACAGGGGCCCTGGGCTACACCTTC | CASSYSTGALGYTF
TRBJ2-2 | NA | TRBD2 | TRBV7-2 | TGTGCCAGCAGCCAGGGACTAGCGGTGGGAGTCGCCGGGGAGCTGTTTTTT | CASSQGLAVGVAGELFF
TRBJ2-2 | few | NA | TRBV3-1 | TGTGCCAGCAGCCAAAGGGGGTGGGCCGGGGAGCTGTTTTTT | CASSQRGWAGELFF
TRBJ2-7 | NA | TRBD2 | TRBV5-1 | TGCGCCAGCAGCCCCCCAGCGGGAGGGTTCTACGAGCAGTACTTC | CASSPPAGGFYEQYF
TRBJ2-7 | NA | NA | TRBV2 | TGTGCCAGCACGGCGGACCCGGGCGAGCAGTACTTC | CASTADPGEQYF
TRBJ2-1 | many | TRBD1 | TRBV5-1 | TGCGCCAGCAGCTTGGAGGCAGGGGGCGAGCAGTTCTTC | CASSLEAGGEQFF
TRBJ2-1 | NA | TRBD2 | TRBV7-8 | TGTGCCAGCAGCTTAGCTGTAGAGGCGGGAGGTACCTACAATGAGCAGTTCTTC | CASSLAVEAGGTYNEQFF
TRBJ2-2 | few | NA | TRBV12-3/TRBV12-4 | TGTGCCAGCAGTCTCAGGGGCCGATCCGGGGAGCTGTTTTTT | CASSLRGRSGELFF
TRBJ2-7 | few | TRBD1 | TRBV9 | TGTGCCAGCAGCCCCCTGGGACAGTACGAGCAGTACTTC | CASSPLGQYEQYF
TRBJ2-5 | few | NA | TRBV6-1 | TGTGCCAGCAGTGAACTGCCGGGTCGCCAAGAGACCCAGTACTTC | CASSELPGRQETQYF
TRBJ2-3 | few | NA | TRBV29-1 | TGCAGCGTGGGACGGATAGGCACAGATACGCAGTATTTT | CSVGRIGTDTQYF
TRBJ2-3 | NA | NA | TRBV24-1 | TGTGCCACCAGTGATGCAGGGACAGATACGCAGTATTTT | CATSDAGTDTQYF
TRBJ2-1 | NA | NA | TRBV7-8 | TGTGCCAGCAGCTTAGGGACTGGTGAGCAGTTCTTC | CASSLGTGEQFF
TRBJ2-7 | few | TRBD2 | TRBV15 | TGTGCCACCAGCAGAGATAGGGAAGCGGGGACCTCTAGGGAGCAGTACTTC | CATSRDREAGTSREQYF
TRBJ1-2 | few | NA | TRBV29-1 | TGCAGTGTCTCGACAGTAAACTATGGCTACACCTTC | CSVSTVNYGYTF
TRBJ2-2 | few | NA | TRBV24-1 | TGTGCCACCAGGGCGGGGGCGGGCACCGGGGAGCTGTTTTTT | CATRAGAGTGELFF
TRBJ2-1 | few | TRBD2 | TRBV5-3 | TGTGCCAGAAGCTTCGGGGGGAACAGTGAGCAGTTCTTC | CARSFGGNSEQFF
TRBJ2-5 | few | NA | TRBV4-3 | TGCGCCAGCAGCCAAGATGGTACGGGTATTAGGGAGACCCAGTACTTC | CASSQDGTGIRETQYF